Below are 29 T cell receptor beta chains sequenced from a single sample in a study of regulatory T cells in long-lasting Graves disease. The time point is: newly diagnosed GD, antithyroid drugs for less than 3 months. PBMC RNA served as the TCR library source. Building of the TCR beta libraries involved iRepertoire HTBI primers and Arm-PCR of CDR3 regions. TCRdb reanalysed the multiplex PCR reads using MiXCR and keeps one entry per CDR3 protein. Altogether roughly 440,000 distinct CDR3 sequences are present, about a sixth being singletons, with the ten largest covering 23%. This sample was shared with a second study, whose subject was T cells in Graves' hyperthyroidism and ophthalmopathy.

The source material was peripheral blood mononuclear cells (PBMCs), sampled at new diagnosis, from a patient treated with antithyroid drugs. The origin of the receptors is a woman aged 18-29 years with Graves disease.

This clonotype was seen at least ten times. The rearrangement joins TRBV7-2 to TRBJ2-7, with 7 bases lining up with TRBD2. The CDR3 runs to 16 residues. CDR1 is SGHTA and CDR2 is FQGNSA in the germline V gene. Trimming took 4 bases from V and 0 from J; bases not matched to a gene: 9. DNA of the CDR3: TGTGCCAGCAGCTCCCGGCGGGGGTCTGGCTCCTACGAGCAGTACTTC. It yields the protein CASSSRRGSGSYEQYF.

This clonotype was recorded at least ten times. This chain uses TRBV19 with TRBJ1-1, with 8 nucleotides matching TRBD1. The CDR3 is 14 residues long. V shed 3 bases, J shed 6 bases, and the junction held 6 bases outside the gene matches. CDR1 LNHDA and CDR2 SQIVND come from the germline V gene (reference sequence). The CDR3 DNA follows: TGTGCCAGTAGTATCCCGGACAGGGTTGCTGAAGCTTTCTTT. This translates into CASSIPDRVAEAFF.

This chain joins TRBV7-9 and TRBJ2-5, with D perhaps matching TRBD1 (6 bases). V was pared by 9 bases and J by 3 bases, with 14 bases between. Germline V gives CDR1 SEHNR, CDR2 FQNEAQ (reference sequence). The CDR3 sequence is 13 residues long. The CDR3 bases are TGTGCCAGTACACGAGGGACAAAAGAGACCCAGTACTTC. It translates to CASTRGTKETQYF.

This clonotype was detected ten times or more. This sequence joins TRBV20-1 and TRBJ2-1; maybe TRBD2 (6 bases). The V and J ends lost 6 bases and 3 bases respectively, with 18 bases between them. The CDR3 has 15 amino acids. Germline V CDR1 and CDR2: DFQATT, SNEGSKA (reference sequence). In DNA form, the CDR3 reads TGCAGTGCCCTTCCACCGCGGGGATACTACAATGAGCAGTTCTTC. As protein: CSALPPRGYYNEQFF.

CDR3 protein: CASRRESGSGANVLTF. The DNA for the CDR3 is TGTGCCAGTAGGCGGGAGTCCGGCTCTGGGGCCAACGTCCTGACTTTC. The chain joins TRBV19 to TRBJ2-6, with 7 positions matching TRBD2. The V gene's germline CDR1 is LNHDA and CDR2 SQIVND (reference sequence). The CDR3 covers 16 residues. With V trimmed by 6 bases and J by 0 bases, 5 bases remained unmatched.

This clonotype was observed at least ten times. This chain connects TRBV12-3 or TRBV12-4 to TRBJ2-1; perhaps TRBD2 as D (5 bases). With 6 bases removed from V and 4 bases from J, the gap between germline ends came to 13 bases. This CDR3 has 14 residues. The CDR3 DNA sequence: TGTGCCAGCAGCTCCTTCGGACTTTACAATGAGCAGTTCTTC. It is translated as CASSSFGLYNEQFF.

Points on this clonotype: It is likely a read error, because the conserved phenylalanine at the end of the CDR3 is missing. The chain joins TRBV7-3 to TRBJ2-2, with D unclear. The CDR3 totals 14 residues. Germline lookup yields CDR1 SGHTA and CDR2 FQGTGA. Between the trimmed V and J ends, which lost 1 base and 5 bases, there was a span of 8 bases. CDR3 region: CASSLKKGTGELFS. In DNA, the CDR3 is TGTGCCAGCAGCTTAAAAAAGGGAACCGGGGAGCTGTTTTCT.

This rearrangement joins TRBV4-3 to TRBJ2-1, with D perhaps given as TRBD1 or TRBD2 (5 bases each). Germline values: CDR1 LGHNA, CDR2 YSLEER. V gave up 5 bases and J gave up 2 bases, with 13 bases separating them. CDR3 length equals 15 residues. The CDR3 region is CASSGRDGPYNEQFF. The DNA for the CDR3 is TGCGCCAGCAGCGGCCGGGACGGCCCCTACAATGAGCAGTTCTTC.

Regarding this clonotype: Germline is not matched at one junction end, which may reflect a read error. The chain joins TRBV5-5 to TRBJ1-2; D remains ambiguous. From germline, CDR1 is SGHKS and CDR2 YYEKEE (reference sequence). The CDR3 is 13 amino acids. The CDR3 loop is CASSSSWVRGYTF. CDR3 DNA sequence: TGCGCCAGCAGCTCGTCTTGGGTGCGTGGCTACACCTTC.

This clonotype was seen a handful of times. V is TRBV29-1 and J is TRBJ2-7; D possibly matches TRBD1 or TRBD2 (5 bases each). The CDR3 is 12 residues long. Trimming took 3 bases from V and 5 from J, leaving 11 bases between them. Germline-derived CDR1 and CDR2 are SQVTM and ANQGSEA. The CDR3 DNA sequence: TGCAGCGTTGAGAGGGACGTGGACGAGCAGTACTTC. It is translated as CSVERDVDEQYF.

This clonotype showed up just a few times. The CDR3 reads CASSQSSTGWETQYF. In DNA, the CDR3 is TGCGCCAGCAGCCAAAGCAGTACAGGGTGGGAGACCCAGTACTTC. This chain uses TRBV4-3 with TRBJ2-5; tentatively, D is TRBD1 (6 bases). The V gene lost 2 bases and the J gene lost 5 bases, with 15 bases spanning the gap. The CDR3 runs to 15 residues. Germline CDR1 reads LGHNA; CDR2 reads YSLEER.

This clonotype was seen many times. The chain uses TRBV4-3 and TRBJ2-7, with 7 bases matching TRBD2. Germline V gives CDR1 LGHNA, CDR2 YSLEER. Unmatched junction bases numbered 5, after V lost 3 bases and J lost 3 bases. The CDR3 has 14 residues. CDR3 sequence: CASSHTSASYEQYF. CDR3 nucleotide sequence: TGCGCCAGCAGCCACACTAGCGCCAGCTACGAGCAGTACTTC.

This clonotype was picked up many times. The J gene is TRBJ2-7, the V gene TRBV12-3 or TRBV12-4; perhaps TRBD1 as D (6 bases). V was clipped by 1 base and J by 0 bases, with 13 bases between them. CDR3 length: 16 residues. CDR3 sequence reads: CASSLVLGASSYEQYF. Here the CDR3 DNA reads TGTGCCAGCAGTTTAGTGCTGGGGGCTAGCTCCTACGAGCAGTACTTC.

In its sample, this clonotype was seen many times. This chain connects TRBV7-9 to TRBJ2-1, with D uncertain. This CDR3 is built from 15 residues. V shed 0 bases and J shed 1 base, with 7 bases lying between them. Germline-derived CDR1 and CDR2 are SEHNR and FQNEAQ (reference sequence). The CDR3 reads CASSLASPSYNEQFF. The DNA for the CDR3 is TGTGCCAGCAGCTTAGCTAGCCCTTCCTACAATGAGCAGTTCTTC.

This clonotype was seen a few times. The chain links TRBV28 to TRBJ2-3; D possibly matches TRBD1 or TRBD2 (6 bases each). The V gene lost 6 bases and the J gene lost 5 bases, with 18 bases spanning the gap. Per the germline V gene, CDR1 is MDHEN and CDR2 is SYDVKM. The CDR3 loop spans 15 amino acids. The CDR3 here is CASSYGGGLGDTQYF. CDR3 DNA sequence: TGTGCCAGCAGCTACGGTGGGGGGCTCGGAGATACGCAGTATTTT.

This clonotype has just a few counts. This rearrangement joins TRBV27 to TRBJ2-7, with a tentative D call TRBD1 (5 bases). From germline, CDR1 is MNHEY and CDR2 SMNVEV (reference sequence). The CDR3 covers 14 residues. V was shortened by 7 bases and J by 2 bases, with 15 bases between the two germline ends. The CDR3 region is CASKPDRRPYEQYF. CDR3 nucleotide sequence: TGTGCCAGCAAACCCGACAGACGACCCTACGAGCAGTACTTC.

V usage is TRBV5-1 and J usage is TRBJ2-1; no clear D gene. Deletions cut 0 bases from V and 7 bases from J, with 8 bases between. The CDR3 is 13 amino acids. Germline-derived CDR1 and CDR2 are SGHRS and YFSETQ. Written as DNA, the CDR3 is TGCGCCAGCAGCTTGGCCCCGGAGAATGAGCAGTTCTTC. This sequence encodes CASSLAPENEQFF.

This clonotype was observed at least ten times. J is TRBJ2-7 and V is TRBV7-6; no reliable D call. Germline CDR1 SGHVS, CDR2 FNYEAQ. The CDR3 is 13 amino acids. V was cut by 0 bases and J by 5 bases, with 8 bases left in between. The CDR3 sequence: CASSLAQLDEQYF. The CDR3 bases are TGTGCCAGCAGCTTAGCACAGCTCGACGAGCAGTACTTC.

This clonotype was seen ten or more times. The V and J genes are TRBV3-1 and TRBJ2-1; 7 nucleotides line up with TRBD2. CDR1 is LGHDT, CDR2 YNNKEL, per germline (reference sequence). The V gene end was trimmed by 5 bases and the J gene end by 8 bases; junction bases not matched to a gene: 6. The CDR3 sequence is 13 residues long. Here the CDR3 DNA reads TGTGCCAGCAGCGTCCTAGCGGAGGATGAGCAGTTCTTC. This translates into CASSVLAEDEQFF.

This clonotype was seen repeatedly, ten times or more. The chain employs TRBV30 and TRBJ1-1, with D unclear. Germline V gene lookup returns CDR1 GTSNPN and CDR2 SVGIG (reference sequence). Trimming cost V 0 bases and J 6 bases, with 8 bases left between them. This CDR3 has 12 residues. CDR3 DNA sequence: TGTGCCTGGAGTGTAGAATGGTCTGAAGCTTTCTTT. Residues: CAWSVEWSEAFF. Based on the CDR3 plus reference TRBV30 and TRBJ1-1, the full variable domain is SQTIHQWPATLVQPVGSPLSLECTVEGTSNPNLYWYRQAAGRGLQLLFYSVGIGQISSEVPQNLSASRPQDRQFILSSKKLLLSDSGFYLCAWSVEWSEAFFGQGTRLTVV.

A few counts support this clonotype. The chain carries TRBV9 and TRBJ2-7, with 9 bases matching TRBD1. The germline V gene encodes CDR1 SGDLS and CDR2 YYNGEE. V gave up 4 bases and J gave up 6 bases; unmatched junction bases: 11. CDR3 length equals 15 residues. CDR3 region: CASSPPGTGSLEQYF. The CDR3 bases are TGTGCCAGCAGCCCCCCCGGGACAGGGAGTCTCGAGCAGTACTTC.

This sequence joins TRBV10-3 and TRBJ2-3; a possible D gene is TRBD2 (5 bases). The CDR3 has 13 residues. Trimming stripped 8 bases from V and 5 bases from J, with 14 bases between. The germline V gene has CDR1 ENHRY and CDR2 SYGVKD. CDR3 in amino acids: CAIGREPKDTQYF. The CDR3 DNA reads as TGTGCCATCGGTCGGGAACCCAAAGATACGCAGTATTTT.

This clonotype turned up a few times. The CDR3 sequence is CASSSRDRGAYEQYF. CDR3 sequence (DNA): TGTGCCAGCAGCTCCCGGGACAGGGGTGCCTACGAGCAGTACTTC. The chain carries TRBV7-2 and TRBJ2-7; 10 positions agree with TRBD1. CDR3 size: 15 residues. Germline CDR1 SGHTA, CDR2 FQGNSA. With 4 bases clipped from V and 2 bases from J, the junction kept 5 bases outside the gene matches.

Comment on this clonotype: Possible read error: a much larger clone is one base away. The gene calls are TRBV7-9 and TRBJ2-1; D is possibly TRBD1 or TRBD2 (5 bases each). Trimming cost V 5 bases and J 10 bases, with 18 bases left between them. CDR3 size: 14 residues. CDR1 and CDR2 (germline): SEHNR, FQNEAQ (reference sequence). In DNA, the CDR3 is TGTGCCAGCAGCCCAGAGGCAGGGAGCTACGAGCAGTTCTTC. Protein product: CASSPEAGSYEQFF.

J is TRBJ2-1 and V is TRBV27; 13 bases map to TRBD2. V was clipped by 3 bases and J by 5 bases; unmatched bases: 7. CDR1 and CDR2 from the germline V gene are MNHEY and SMNVEV (reference sequence). The length of the CDR3 is 17 residues. CDR3 in DNA: TGTGCCAGCAGTTTCCGACTAGCGGGGGGTGGGCACAATGAGCAGTTCTTC. This gives the protein CASSFRLAGGGHNEQFF.

V usage is TRBV10-1 and J usage is TRBJ2-7; 8 bases fit TRBD1. The CDR3 is 13 amino acids. V was clipped by 5 bases and J by 6 bases; unmatched bases: 6. Germline CDR1 and CDR2: WNHNN and SYGVQD (reference sequence). CDR3 amino acids: CASSLGQGAEQYF. Written as DNA, the CDR3 is TGCGCCAGCAGTCTCGGGCAGGGGGCCGAGCAGTACTTC.

This clonotype was seen at least ten times. The rearrangement uses TRBV7-9 and TRBJ1-5; tentatively, D is TRBD1 (5 bases). Germline V gene lookup returns CDR1 SEHNR and CDR2 FQNEAQ (reference sequence). CDR3 length equals 14 residues. Trimming took 5 bases from V and 3 from J, leaving 11 bases between them. CDR3 DNA: TGTGCCAGCAGCCTAGAGGGGTTCAATCAGCCCCAGCATTTT. It translates to CASSLEGFNQPQHF. Looking up the rest from reference TRBV7-9 and TRBJ1-5 gives the full variable domain: DTGVSQNPRHKITKRGQNVTFRCDPISEHNRLYWYRQTLGQGPEFLTYFQNEAQLEKSRLLSDRFSAERPKGSFSTLEIQRTEQGDSAMYLCASSLEGFNQPQHFGDGTRLSIL.

This clonotype has ten or more counts. V and J are TRBV7-2 and TRBJ1-6; no firm D call. CDR3 length: 13 residues. The V end was cut by 2 bases, the J end by 10 bases, with 9 bases between. Germline assignment: CDR1 SGHTA and CDR2 FQGNSA. CDR3: CASSLSGSSPLHF. The CDR3 DNA reads TGTGCCAGCAGCTTATCCGGAAGCTCACCCCTCCACTTT. Using reference TRBV7-2 and TRBJ1-6 for the parts outside the CDR3, the full variable domain is GAGVSQSPSNKVTEKGKDVELRCDPISGHTALYWYRQSLGQGLEFLIYFQGNSAPDKSGLPSDRFSAERTGGSVSTLTIQRTQQEDSAVYLCASSLSGSSPLHFGNGTRLTVT.

This clonotype was found many times. V and J are TRBV28 and TRBJ2-7; D is undetermined. Trimming took off 5 bases at V and 1 base at J, with 9 bases between the two ends. This CDR3 is built from 13 residues. Germline loops: CDR1 MDHEN, CDR2 SYDVKM. The chain's CDR3 is CASSTQESYEQYF. CDR3 bases: TGTGCCAGCAGTACGCAGGAATCCTACGAGCAGTACTTC.